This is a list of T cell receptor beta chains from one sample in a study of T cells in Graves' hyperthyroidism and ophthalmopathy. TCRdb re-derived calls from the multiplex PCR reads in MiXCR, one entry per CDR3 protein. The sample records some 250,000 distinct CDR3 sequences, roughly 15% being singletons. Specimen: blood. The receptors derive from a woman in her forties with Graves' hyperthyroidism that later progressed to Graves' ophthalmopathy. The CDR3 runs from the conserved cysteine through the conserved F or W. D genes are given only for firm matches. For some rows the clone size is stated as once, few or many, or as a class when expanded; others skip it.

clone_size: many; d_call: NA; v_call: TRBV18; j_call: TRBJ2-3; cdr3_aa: CASSLGAGEADTQYF; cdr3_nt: TGTGCCAGCTCACTTGGGGCAGGGGAAGCGGATACGCAGTATTTT
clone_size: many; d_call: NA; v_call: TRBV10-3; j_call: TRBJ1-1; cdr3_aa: CAIRLGHLNTEAFF; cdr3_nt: TGTGCCATCCGGTTGGGACATCTGAACACTGAAGCTTTCTTT
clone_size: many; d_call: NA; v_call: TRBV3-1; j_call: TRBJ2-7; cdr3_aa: CASSQDPGLFHFYEQYF; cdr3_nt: TGTGCCAGCAGCCAAGACCCGGGACTTTTTCACTTCTACGAGCAGTACTTC
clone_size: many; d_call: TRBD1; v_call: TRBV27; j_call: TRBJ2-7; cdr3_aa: CASRQTGTRYEQYF; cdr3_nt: TGTGCCAGCAGGCAGACAGGGACAAGGTACGAGCAGTACTTC
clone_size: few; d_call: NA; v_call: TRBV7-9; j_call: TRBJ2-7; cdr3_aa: CASSLSWLGYEQYF; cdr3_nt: TGTGCCAGCAGCTTATCATGGCTAGGCTACGAGCAGTACTTC
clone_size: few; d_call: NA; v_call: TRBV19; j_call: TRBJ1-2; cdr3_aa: CASFPGDLANYGYTF; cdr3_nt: TGTGCCAGTTTTCCGGGGGACTTAGCTAACTATGGCTACACCTTC
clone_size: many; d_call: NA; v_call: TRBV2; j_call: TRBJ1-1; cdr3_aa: CASATTGHGNTEAFF; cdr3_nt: TGTGCCAGCGCCACAACGGGACACGGGAACACTGAAGCTTTCTTT
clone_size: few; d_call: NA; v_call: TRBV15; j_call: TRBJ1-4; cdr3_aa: CATSRDGWLPNEKLFF; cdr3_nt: TGTGCCACCAGCAGAGATGGTTGGCTACCTAATGAAAAACTGTTTTTT
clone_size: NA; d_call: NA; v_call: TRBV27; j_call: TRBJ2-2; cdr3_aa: CASSLWKVTGELFF; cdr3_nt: TGTGCCAGCAGTTTATGGAAAGTTACCGGGGAGCTGTTTTTT
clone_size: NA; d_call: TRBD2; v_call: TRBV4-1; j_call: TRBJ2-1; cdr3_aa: CASSQQLAGVLLDEQFF; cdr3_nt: TGCGCCAGCAGCCAACAACTAGCGGGAGTCTTGTTGGATGAGCAGTTCTTC
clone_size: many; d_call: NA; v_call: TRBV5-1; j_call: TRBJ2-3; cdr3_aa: CASSFGTRSTDTQYF; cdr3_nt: TGCGCCAGCAGCTTTGGGACAAGGTCCACAGATACGCAGTATTTT
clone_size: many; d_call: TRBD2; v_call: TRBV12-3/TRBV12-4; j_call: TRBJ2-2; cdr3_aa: CASRDRASGRDGELFF; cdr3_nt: TGTGCCAGCAGGGATAGGGCTAGCGGGAGGGACGGGGAGCTGTTTTTT
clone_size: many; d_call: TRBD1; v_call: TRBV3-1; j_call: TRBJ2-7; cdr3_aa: CASSQDIQGANPEQYF; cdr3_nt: TGTGCCAGCAGCCAAGATATTCAGGGGGCGAATCCCGAGCAGTACTTC
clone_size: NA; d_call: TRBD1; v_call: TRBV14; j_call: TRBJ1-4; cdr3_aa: CASGQGWTGRGATNEKLFF; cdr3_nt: TGTGCCAGCGGCCAAGGGTGGACAGGGAGGGGAGCAACTAATGAAAAACTGTTTTTT
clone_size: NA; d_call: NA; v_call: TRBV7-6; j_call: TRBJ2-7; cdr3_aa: CASSLAIKDEQYF; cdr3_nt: TGTGCCAGCAGCTTAGCGATTAAGGACGAGCAGTACTTC
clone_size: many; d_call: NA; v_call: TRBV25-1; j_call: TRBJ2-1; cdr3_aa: CASTLPGDNEQFF; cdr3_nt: TGTGCCAGCACCTTACCGGGGGACAATGAGCAGTTCTTC
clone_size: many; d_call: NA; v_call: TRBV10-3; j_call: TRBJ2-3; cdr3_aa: CAISRLPTDTQYF; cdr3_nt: TGTGCCATCAGTCGACTACCCACAGATACGCAGTATTTT
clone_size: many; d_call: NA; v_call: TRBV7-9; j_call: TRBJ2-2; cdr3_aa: CASSSFNREIGTGELFF; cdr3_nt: TGTGCCAGCAGCTCTTTTAACAGGGAAATAGGCACCGGGGAGCTGTTTTTT
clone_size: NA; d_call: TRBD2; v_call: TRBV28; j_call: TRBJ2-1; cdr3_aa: CASSLLTSGGAHYNEQFF; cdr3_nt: TGTGCCAGCAGTCTCCTGACTAGCGGGGGGGCCCACTACAATGAGCAGTTCTTC
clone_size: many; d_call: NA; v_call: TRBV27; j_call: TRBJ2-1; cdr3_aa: CASSSRGPNEQFF; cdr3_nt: TGTGCCAGCAGTTCCCGGGGACCTAATGAGCAGTTCTTC
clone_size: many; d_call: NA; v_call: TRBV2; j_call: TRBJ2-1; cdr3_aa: CASMGTPRYNEQFF; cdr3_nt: TGTGCCAGCATGGGGACTCCACGTTACAATGAGCAGTTCTTC
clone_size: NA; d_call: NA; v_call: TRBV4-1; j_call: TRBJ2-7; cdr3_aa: CASSQKVDSYEQYF; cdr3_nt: TGCGCCAGCAGCCAGAAAGTGGACTCCTACGAGCAGTACTTC
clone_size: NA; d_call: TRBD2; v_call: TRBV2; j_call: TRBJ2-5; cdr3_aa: CASRGGLAGGREWETQYF; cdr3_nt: TGTGCCAGCAGGGGAGGACTAGCGGGGGGCCGGGAGTGGGAGACCCAGTACTTC
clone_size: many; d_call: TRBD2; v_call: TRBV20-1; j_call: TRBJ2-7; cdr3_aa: CSARRLAGRYEQYF; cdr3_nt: TGCAGTGCTAGGAGACTAGCGGGGCGGTACGAGCAGTACTTC
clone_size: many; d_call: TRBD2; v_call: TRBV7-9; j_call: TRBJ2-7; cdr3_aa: CASSGGGSSYEQYF; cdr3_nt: TGTGCCAGCAGCGGGGGGGGGAGCTCCTACGAGCAGTACTTC
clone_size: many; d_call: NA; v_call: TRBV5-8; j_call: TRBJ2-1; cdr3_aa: CASSLLTRAEQFF; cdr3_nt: TGTGCCAGCAGCTTATTGACTAGAGCTGAGCAGTTCTTC
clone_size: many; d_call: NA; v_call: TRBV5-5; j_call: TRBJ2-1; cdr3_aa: CASSTHYSSYNEQFF; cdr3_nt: TGTGCCAGCAGCACCCACTACAGCTCCTACAATGAGCAGTTCTTC
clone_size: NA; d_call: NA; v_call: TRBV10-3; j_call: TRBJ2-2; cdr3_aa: CVITSGTTNTGELFF; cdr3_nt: TGTGTCATCACCTCCGGGACCACGAACACCGGGGAGCTGTTTTTT
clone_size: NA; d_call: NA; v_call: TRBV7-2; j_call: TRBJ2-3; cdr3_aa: CASRGGYTDTQYF; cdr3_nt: TGTGCCAGCAGGGGCGGCTACACAGATACGCAGTATTTT
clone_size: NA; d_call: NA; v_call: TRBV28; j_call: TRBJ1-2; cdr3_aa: CASRGALLYGYTF; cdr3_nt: TGTGCCAGCAGGGGGGCCCTACTCTATGGCTACACCTTC